Listed below are T cell receptor beta chains from one sample, sequenced in a study of cytomegalovirus exposure and HLA in healthy donors. Measured with immunoSEQ multiplex PCR; TCRdb has only the in-frame clones, and not every one. The sample records around 67,000 clones, about 80% being singletons. Material for sequencing was PBMCs. All receptors derive from a man younger than 35 in good health and CMV-seropositive. CDR3s include the opening cysteine and the closing phenylalanine or tryptophan. Fields, in order: D gene, V gene, CDR3 length, clone size, J gene, CDR3 DNA, CDR3 protein. D genes are given only for firm matches. Size tells how often a clone was seen (once, few, many) or the class of an expanded clone, and some rows leave it out.

D gene: TRBD2
V gene: TRBV29-1
CDR3 length: 12
clone size: -
J gene: TRBJ2-7
CDR3 DNA: TGCAGCGTTGGGACTAGCTCCTACGAGCAGTACTTC
CDR3 protein: CSVGTSSYEQYF

D gene: -
V gene: TRBV5-6
CDR3 length: 15
clone size: -
J gene: TRBJ1-1
CDR3 DNA: TGTGCCAGCAGCTTGGGTTTCGGGGTGAACACTGAAGCTTTCTTT
CDR3 protein: CASSLGFGVNTEAFF

D gene: -
V gene: TRBV7-2
CDR3 length: 12
clone size: -
J gene: TRBJ2-3
CDR3 DNA: TGTGCCAGCAGCTTACAGTCAGATACGCAGTATTTT
CDR3 protein: CASSLQSDTQYF

D gene: -
V gene: TRBV5-1
CDR3 length: 13
clone size: few
J gene: TRBJ1-1
CDR3 DNA: TGCGCCAGCAGCCTGGGAGGGGGCACTGAAGCTTTCTTT
CDR3 protein: CASSLGGGTEAFF

D gene: -
V gene: TRBV29-1
CDR3 length: 13
clone size: -
J gene: TRBJ1-4
CDR3 DNA: TGCAGCGTTGAATGGGGGGGCGGGGAAAAACTGTTTTTT
CDR3 protein: CSVEWGGGEKLFF

D gene: -
V gene: TRBV30
CDR3 length: 12
clone size: -
J gene: TRBJ2-7
CDR3 DNA: TGTGCCTGGAACCCAGGCTCCTACGAGCAGTACTTC
CDR3 protein: CAWNPGSYEQYF

D gene: TRBD1
V gene: TRBV6-5
CDR3 length: 15
clone size: once
J gene: TRBJ2-1
CDR3 DNA: TGTGCCAGCAGTTACTCTCCGGGACAGGACAATGAGCAGTTCTTC
CDR3 protein: CASSYSPGQDNEQFF

D gene: TRBD2
V gene: TRBV5-1
CDR3 length: 12
clone size: -
J gene: TRBJ2-3
CDR3 DNA: TGCGCCAGCAGCACGGGACTAGCAGGGGAGTATTTT
CDR3 protein: CASSTGLAGEYF

D gene: -
V gene: TRBV2
CDR3 length: 13
clone size: -
J gene: TRBJ1-6
CDR3 DNA: TGTGCCAGCAGAGGGGACTGGAATTCACCCCTCCACTTT
CDR3 protein: CASRGDWNSPLHF

D gene: TRBD1
V gene: TRBV30
CDR3 length: 13
clone size: once
J gene: TRBJ1-2
CDR3 DNA: TGTGCCTGCACCGGGACAGGGGGCATTGGCTACACCTTC
CDR3 protein: CACTGTGGIGYTF

D gene: TRBD2
V gene: TRBV6-4
CDR3 length: 15
clone size: once
J gene: TRBJ2-3
CDR3 DNA: TGTGCCAGCAGCCCGACTAGCGGGGGAATAGATACGCAGTATTTT
CDR3 protein: CASSPTSGGIDTQYF